The subject of this entry is one T cell receptor (beta chain). Its binding antigen is unknown. No quality values exist for individual bases; no much larger clone is one base distant. Receptor libraries were prepared by multiplex PCR. Sequencing instrument: Illumina HiSeq 4000. To build TCR beta libraries, CDR3 regions were amplified by Arm-PCR using iRepertoire HTBI primers. Before sequencing, the PCR products underwent gel purification. Processing in the source paper ran as follows. Across samples, about 64 TRBV and 14 TRBJ segments were identified and used for gene usage analysis of CDR3 amino acid clonotypes. COPE and FqMerger were used to merge filtered high-quality paired reads into contigs. Contigs were aligned with BLAST to IMGT TRBV, TRBD and TRBJ reference genes, and CDR3 was defined per IMGT. Any clonotype with a frequency above 0.1% was counted as a highly expanded clone. Shannon entropy was used to measure repertoire diversity, and the Gini coefficient was used to measure V-J evenness. A clonotype found in more than one individual was treated as public. TCRdb reprocessed the public reads (quality trimming at Q25 with fastp, clone calling with MiXCR) and kept in-frame beta chains. Entries that share a CDR3 protein sequence are merged under the most common genes and DNA. It is TCRdb's table, rather than the study itself, that gives the V and J calls and clone size. The sample has approximately 400,000 distinct CDR3 sequences on record, 20% to 25% of them singletons. The ten biggest clones cover 25% to 35% of the sample.

The data derive from a study of regulatory T cells in long-lasting Graves disease (dated by TCRdb to about 2021). Study-wide context: To count as having persistent Graves' disease, a patient had to have received antithyroid drug treatment for over 5 years with TSH receptor autoantibodies remaining persistently positive. Patients with persistent Graves' disease were compared with patients with newly diagnosed Graves' disease using TCR sequencing and RNA sequencing of peripheral blood. The study was conducted in China and was registered as a clinical trial. A total of some 35 samples underwent TCR sequencing, from around 13 patients with persistent Graves' disease and around 20 patients with newly diagnosed Graves' disease. On average, persistent Graves' disease patients in the clinical cohort had been on antithyroid drugs for eight to twelve years.

Cut back by 4 bases and 1 base, the V and J ends lie 16 bases apart. The germline V gene (reference sequence) gives CDR1 as PRHDT and CDR2 as FYEKMQ. Inclusive of the bounding cysteine and phenylalanine, the CDR3 is 17 residues long. CDR3 DNA is the only sequence kept; it has 51 bases, read in frame from the first base. The investigation overall reported the following: Sequencing and analysis were limited to the TCR beta chain. Persistent patients shared more public clonotypes among themselves (under 3,000) than newly diagnosed patients did (about 970). TRBV28, TRBJ1-2 and TRBJ2-5 were preferentially used in persistent disease, while TRBV20-1 and TRBJ2-1 were favored in newly diagnosed disease. Peripheral blood alone was examined, since thyroid tissue, which constituted the primary lesion, could not be accessed. Lower TCR Shannon entropy and fewer highly expanded clones were observed in persistent Graves' disease patients than in newly diagnosed patients, which suggested clonal expansion. The authors acknowledged the small sample size as a limitation that may reduce accuracy.

Read against the paper, the sample's time point label means: persistent/refractory GD, antithyroid drugs over 5 years with positive TRAb. For both TCR sequencing and RNA sequencing, RNA was extracted from PBMCs in TRIzol. Graves' disease was diagnosed according to American Thyroid Association guidelines. Patients for the study were recruited at an endocrinology department in Xi'an, China. Each patient gave about 9.1 milliliters of peripheral blood, collected in an EDTA anticoagulant tube. PBMCs were isolated by Ficoll Paque Plus density gradient separation without further T cell sorting. An Agilent 2100 Bioanalyzer and agarose gel were used to check RNA quality, while a NanoDrop 2000 measured RNA concentration.

Sequenced material: peripheral blood mononuclear cells (PBMCs), taken when the disease was refractory, from a patient treated with antithyroid drugs. The sequence is built from TRBV13 and TRBJ2-2; no D gene call is confident. This clonotype originated in a woman aged 40 to 49 with Graves disease. Donor details come from another sample of the same person, matched by shared clones. The CDR3 region: CASSSAGQTVNTGELFF. The DNA is TGTGCCAGCAGCTCCGCAGGCCAGACCGTGAACACCGGGGAGCTGTTTTTT. Outside the CDR3, residues come from the reference TRBV13 and TRBJ2-2 proteins, so the full variable domain is: AAGVIQSPRHLIKEKRETATLKCYPIPRHDTVYWYQQGPGQDPQFLISFYEKMQSDKGSIPDRFSAQQFSDYHSELNMSSLELGDSALYFCASSSAGQTVNTGELFFGEGSRLTVL.